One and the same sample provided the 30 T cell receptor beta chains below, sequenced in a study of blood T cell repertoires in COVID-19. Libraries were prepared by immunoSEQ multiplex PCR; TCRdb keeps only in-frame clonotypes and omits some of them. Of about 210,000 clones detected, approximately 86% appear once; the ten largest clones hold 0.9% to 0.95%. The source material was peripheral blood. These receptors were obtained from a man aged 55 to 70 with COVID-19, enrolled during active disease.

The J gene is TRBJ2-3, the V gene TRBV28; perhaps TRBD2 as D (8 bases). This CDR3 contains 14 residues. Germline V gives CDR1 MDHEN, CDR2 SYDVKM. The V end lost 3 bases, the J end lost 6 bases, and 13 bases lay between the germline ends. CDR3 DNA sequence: TGTGCCAGCAGTTTTTCGGGAGGGGGCGATACGCAGTATTTT. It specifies CASSFSGGGDTQYF.

This CDR3 reads CASSPPTSGRETQYF. The DNA of the CDR3 is TGTGCCAGCTCACCACCGACTAGCGGCAGAGAGACCCAGTACTTC. The V call is TRBV18, the J call TRBJ2-5, with TRBD2 identical over 9 bases. Germline V CDR1 and CDR2: KGHSH, LQKENI. The junction had 3 bases not matched to a gene; V was cut back by 0 bases and J by 4 bases. The CDR3 consists of 15 residues.

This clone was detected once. The DNA for the CDR3 is TGTGCCAGCAGTTACACTTCAGGGAACACTGAAGCTTTCTTT. Residues: CASSYTSGNTEAFF. The J gene is TRBJ1-1, the V gene TRBV28, with D hard to call. The CDR3 has 14 residues. V lost 4 bases, J lost 1 base, and 10 bases lay in between. Germline CDR1 MDHEN, CDR2 SYDVKM.

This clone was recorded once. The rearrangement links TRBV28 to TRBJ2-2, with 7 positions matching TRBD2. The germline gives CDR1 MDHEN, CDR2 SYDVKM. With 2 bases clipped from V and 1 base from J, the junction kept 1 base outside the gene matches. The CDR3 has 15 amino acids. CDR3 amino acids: CASSLRGVNTGELFF. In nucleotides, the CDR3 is TGTGCCAGCAGTTTACGGGGGGTGAACACCGGGGAGCTGTTTTTT.

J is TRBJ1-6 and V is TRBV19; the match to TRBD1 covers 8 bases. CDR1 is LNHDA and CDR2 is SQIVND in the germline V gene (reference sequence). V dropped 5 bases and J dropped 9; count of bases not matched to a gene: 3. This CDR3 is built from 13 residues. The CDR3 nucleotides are TGTGCCAGTAGTGAAGACAGGGGTTCACCCCTCCACTTT. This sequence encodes CASSEDRGSPLHF.

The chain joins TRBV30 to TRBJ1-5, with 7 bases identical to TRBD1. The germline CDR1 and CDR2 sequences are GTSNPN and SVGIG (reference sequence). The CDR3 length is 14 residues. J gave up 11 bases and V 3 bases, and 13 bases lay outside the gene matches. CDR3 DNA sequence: TGTGCCTGGAGGGGCGGACAGGCAAGTCGGGCCCAGCATTTT. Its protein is CAWRGGQASRAQHF. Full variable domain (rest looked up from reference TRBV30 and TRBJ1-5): SQTIHQWPATLVQPVGSPLSLECTVEGTSNPNLYWYRQAAGRGLQLLFYSVGIGQISSEVPQNLSASRPQDRQFILSSKKLLLSDSGFYLCAWRGGQASRAQHFGDGTRLSIL.

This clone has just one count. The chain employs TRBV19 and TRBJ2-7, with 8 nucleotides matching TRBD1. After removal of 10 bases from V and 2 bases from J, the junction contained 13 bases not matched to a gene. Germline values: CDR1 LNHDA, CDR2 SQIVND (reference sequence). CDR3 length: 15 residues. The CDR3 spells CATAGTGTGTYEQYF. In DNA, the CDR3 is TGTGCCACCGCCGGGACCGGGACAGGTACCTACGAGCAGTACTTC.

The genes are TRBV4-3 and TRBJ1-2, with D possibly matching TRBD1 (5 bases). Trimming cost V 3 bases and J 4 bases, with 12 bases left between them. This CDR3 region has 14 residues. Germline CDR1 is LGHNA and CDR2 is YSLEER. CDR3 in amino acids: CASSHPGGVYGYTF. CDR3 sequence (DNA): TGCGCCAGCAGCCACCCCGGGGGGGTCTATGGCTACACCTTC.

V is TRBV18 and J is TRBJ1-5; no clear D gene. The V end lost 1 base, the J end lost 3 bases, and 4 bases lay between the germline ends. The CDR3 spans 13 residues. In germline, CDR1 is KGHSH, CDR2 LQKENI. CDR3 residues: CASSPRANQPQHF. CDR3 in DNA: TGTGCCAGCTCACCACGGGCCAATCAGCCCCAGCATTTT.

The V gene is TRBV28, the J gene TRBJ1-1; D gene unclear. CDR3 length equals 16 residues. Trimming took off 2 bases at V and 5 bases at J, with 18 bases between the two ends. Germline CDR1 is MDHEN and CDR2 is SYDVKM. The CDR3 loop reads CASSLMGSSLRTEAFF. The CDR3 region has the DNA TGTGCCAGCAGTTTAATGGGCAGTTCTTTAAGGACTGAAGCTTTCTTT.

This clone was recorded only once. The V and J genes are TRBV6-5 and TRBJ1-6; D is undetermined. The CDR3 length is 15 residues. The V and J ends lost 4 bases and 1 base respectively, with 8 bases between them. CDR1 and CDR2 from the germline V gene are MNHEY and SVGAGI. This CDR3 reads CASSWTGSYNSPLHF. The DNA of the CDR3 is TGTGCCAGCAGTTGGACGGGATCCTATAATTCACCCCTCCACTTT.

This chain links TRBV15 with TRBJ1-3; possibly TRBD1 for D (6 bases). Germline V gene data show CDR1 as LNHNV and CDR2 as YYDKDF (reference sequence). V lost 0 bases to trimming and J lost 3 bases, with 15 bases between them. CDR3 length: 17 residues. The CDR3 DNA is TGTGCCACCAGCAGAGACAGGGGTGAGGCACTTGGAAACACCATATATTTT. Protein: CATSRDRGEALGNTIYF.

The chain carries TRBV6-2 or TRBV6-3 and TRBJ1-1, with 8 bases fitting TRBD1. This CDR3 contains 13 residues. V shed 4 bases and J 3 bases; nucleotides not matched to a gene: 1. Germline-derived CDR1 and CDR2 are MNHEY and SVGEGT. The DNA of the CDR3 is TGTGCCAGCAGTTCGGACAGGGACACTGAAGCTTTCTTT. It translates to CASSSDRDTEAFF.

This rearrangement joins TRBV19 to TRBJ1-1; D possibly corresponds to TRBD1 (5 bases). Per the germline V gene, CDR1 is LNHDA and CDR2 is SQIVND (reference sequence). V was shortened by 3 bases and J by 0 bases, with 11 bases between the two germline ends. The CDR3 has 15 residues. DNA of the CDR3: TGTGCCAGTAGTATCCAGGGTTCCCTGAACACTGAAGCTTTCTTT. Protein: CASSIQGSLNTEAFF. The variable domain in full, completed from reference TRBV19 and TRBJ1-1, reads DGGITQSPKYLFRKEGQNVTLSCEQNLNHDAMYWYRQDPGQGLRLIYYSQIVNDFQKGDIAEGYSVSREKKESFPLTVTSAQKNPTAFYLCASSIQGSLNTEAFFGQGTRLTVV.

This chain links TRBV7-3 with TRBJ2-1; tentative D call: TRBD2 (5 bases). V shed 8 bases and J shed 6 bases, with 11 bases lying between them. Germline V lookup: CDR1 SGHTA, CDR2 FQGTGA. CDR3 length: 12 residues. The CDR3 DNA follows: TGTGCCAGCGAGGACGGGGTCAATGAGCAGTTCTTC. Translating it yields CASEDGVNEQFF.

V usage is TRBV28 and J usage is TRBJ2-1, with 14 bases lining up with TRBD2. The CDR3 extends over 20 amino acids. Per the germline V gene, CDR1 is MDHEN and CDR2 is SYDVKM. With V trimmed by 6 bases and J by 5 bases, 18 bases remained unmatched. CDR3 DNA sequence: TGTGCCAGCAGCCCCCCCAAGGGGCCGGGACTAGCGGGGGATAACAATGAGCAGTTCTTC. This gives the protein CASSPPKGPGLAGDNNEQFF.

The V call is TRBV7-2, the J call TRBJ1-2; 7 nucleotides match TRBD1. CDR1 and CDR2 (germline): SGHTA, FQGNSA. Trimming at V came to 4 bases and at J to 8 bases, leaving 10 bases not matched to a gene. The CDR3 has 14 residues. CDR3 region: CASSSTGETSGYTF. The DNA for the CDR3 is TGTGCCAGCAGCTCTACAGGGGAAACAAGCGGCTACACCTTC.

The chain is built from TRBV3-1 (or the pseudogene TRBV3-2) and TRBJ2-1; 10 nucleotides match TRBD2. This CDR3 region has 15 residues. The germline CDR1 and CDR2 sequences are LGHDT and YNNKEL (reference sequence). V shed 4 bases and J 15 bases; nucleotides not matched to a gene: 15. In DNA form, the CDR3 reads TGTGCCAGCAGCCCTCGGGCTAGCGGGAGCCCCCCGGCGTTCTTC. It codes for CASSPRASGSPPAFF.

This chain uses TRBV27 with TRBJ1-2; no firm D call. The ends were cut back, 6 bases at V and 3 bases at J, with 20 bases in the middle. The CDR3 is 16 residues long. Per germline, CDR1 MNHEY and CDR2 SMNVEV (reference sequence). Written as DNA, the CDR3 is TGTGCCAGCAGCCCTAACCCGATCGAAACTTACTATGGCTACACCTTC. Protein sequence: CASSPNPIETYYGYTF.

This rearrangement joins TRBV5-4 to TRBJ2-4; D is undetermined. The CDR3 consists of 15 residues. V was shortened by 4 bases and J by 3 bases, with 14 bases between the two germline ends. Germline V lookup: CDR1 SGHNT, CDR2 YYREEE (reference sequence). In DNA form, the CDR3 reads TGTGCCAGCAGCCCGTCAGCGTTACACAAAAACATTCAGTACTTC. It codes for CASSPSALHKNIQYF.

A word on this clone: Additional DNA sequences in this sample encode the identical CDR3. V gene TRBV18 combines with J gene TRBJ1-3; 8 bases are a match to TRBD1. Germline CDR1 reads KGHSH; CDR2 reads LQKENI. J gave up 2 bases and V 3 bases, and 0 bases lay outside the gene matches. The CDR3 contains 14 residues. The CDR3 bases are TGTGCCAGCTCACCGGACAGGGCTGGAAACACCATATATTTT. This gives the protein CASSPDRAGNTIYF.

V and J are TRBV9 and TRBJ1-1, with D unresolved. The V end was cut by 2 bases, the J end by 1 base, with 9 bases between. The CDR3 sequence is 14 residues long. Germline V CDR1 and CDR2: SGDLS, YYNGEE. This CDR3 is CASSVTGKNTEAFF. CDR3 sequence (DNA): TGTGCCAGCAGCGTGACCGGGAAGAACACTGAAGCTTTCTTT.

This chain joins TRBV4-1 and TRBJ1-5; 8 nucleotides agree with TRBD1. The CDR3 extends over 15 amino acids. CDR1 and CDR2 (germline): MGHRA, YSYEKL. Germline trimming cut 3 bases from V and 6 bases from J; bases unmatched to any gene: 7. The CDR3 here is CASSHPGGASQPQHF. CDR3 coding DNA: TGCGCCAGCAGCCACCCAGGGGGCGCGAGTCAGCCCCAGCATTTT.

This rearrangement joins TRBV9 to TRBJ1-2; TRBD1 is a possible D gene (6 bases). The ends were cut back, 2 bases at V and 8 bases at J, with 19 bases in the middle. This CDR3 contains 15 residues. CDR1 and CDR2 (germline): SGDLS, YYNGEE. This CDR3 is CASSVWGQELEGYTF. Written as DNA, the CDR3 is TGTGCCAGCAGCGTCTGGGGGCAAGAGTTGGAAGGCTACACCTTC. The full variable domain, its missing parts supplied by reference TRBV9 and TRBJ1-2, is DSGVTQTPKHLITATGQRVTLRCSPRSGDLSVYWYQQSLDQGLQFLIQYYNGEERAKGNILERFSAQQFPDLHSELNLSSLELGDSALYFCASSVWGQELEGYTFGSGTRLTVV.

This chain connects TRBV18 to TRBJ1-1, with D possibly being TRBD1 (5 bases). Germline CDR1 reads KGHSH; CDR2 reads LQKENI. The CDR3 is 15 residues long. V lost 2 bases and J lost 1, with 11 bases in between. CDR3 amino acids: CASSPAQGTNTEAFF. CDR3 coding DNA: TGTGCCAGCTCACCAGCCCAGGGTACGAACACTGAAGCTTTCTTT.

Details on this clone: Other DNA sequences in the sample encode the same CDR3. The CDR3 loop reads CASSFGGSSYEQYF. The CDR3 region has the DNA TGTGCCAGCAGTTTTGGAGGGAGCTCCTACGAGCAGTACTTC. V usage is TRBV27 and J usage is TRBJ2-7; TRBD2 is a possible D gene (6 bases). V was shortened by 3 bases and J by 0 bases, with 9 bases between the two germline ends. The germline gives CDR1 MNHEY, CDR2 SMNVEV (reference sequence). The CDR3 length is 14 residues.

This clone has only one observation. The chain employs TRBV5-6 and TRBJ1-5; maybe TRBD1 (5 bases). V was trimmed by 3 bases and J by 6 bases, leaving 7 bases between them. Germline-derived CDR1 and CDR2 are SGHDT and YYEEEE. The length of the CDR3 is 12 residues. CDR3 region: CASSWGGQPQHF. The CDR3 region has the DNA TGTGCCAGCAGCTGGGGGGGTCAGCCCCAGCATTTT.

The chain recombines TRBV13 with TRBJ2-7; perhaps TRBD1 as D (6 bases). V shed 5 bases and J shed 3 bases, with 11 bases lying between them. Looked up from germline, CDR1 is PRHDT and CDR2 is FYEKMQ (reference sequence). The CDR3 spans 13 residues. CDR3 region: CASSRDTDYEQYF. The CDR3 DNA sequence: TGTGCCAGCAGCCGGGACACGGACTACGAGCAGTACTTC.

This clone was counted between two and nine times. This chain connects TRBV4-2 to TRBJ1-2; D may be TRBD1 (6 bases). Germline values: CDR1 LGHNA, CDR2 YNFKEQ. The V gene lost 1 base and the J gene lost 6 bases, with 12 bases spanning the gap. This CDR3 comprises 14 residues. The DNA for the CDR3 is TGTGCCAGCAGCCAAGTTGGACAGAGCGATGGCTACACCTTC. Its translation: CASSQVGQSDGYTF.

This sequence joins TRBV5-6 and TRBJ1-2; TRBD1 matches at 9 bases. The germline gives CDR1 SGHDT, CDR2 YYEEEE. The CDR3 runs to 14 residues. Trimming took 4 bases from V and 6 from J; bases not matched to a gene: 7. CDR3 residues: CASSPPDRGDGYTF. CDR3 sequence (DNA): TGTGCCAGCAGCCCACCCGACAGGGGGGATGGCTACACCTTC.